This T cell receptor beta chain was recorded in a study of cytomegalovirus exposure and HLA in healthy donors. Study-level background: Sequencing of about 200 million T cells in an earlier analysis found roughly 120 million unique TCR beta sequences. Study conclusions and caveats: Several of the most significant clusters were apparently associated with common viral pathogens in a later analysis. An ancestry cluster, one associated with Asian ancestry, reportedly showed fewer N-insertions than the 666-donor mean in a later analysis. 87-base-pair reads could not separate some V segments, including TRBV6-2 and TRBV6-3.

Germline V gene data show CDR1 as ENHRY and CDR2 as SYGVKD. This CDR3 has 15 residues. The trim removed 0 bases at V and 4 bases at J, leaving 2 bases unmatched. This clone has a handful of counts. Its antigen is unidentified. The PCR used 60 Vbeta and 13 Jbeta primers. Some clones are missing from TCRdb's copy, which holds only in-frame ones; the method was immunoSEQ multiplex PCR. The repertoire holds roughly 100,000 clones, with around 80% as singletons. The rearrangement joins TRBV10-3 to TRBJ1-2; 10 nucleotides agree with TRBD1. The source is a male donor in good health and CMV-seronegative. What was sequenced was PBMCs. DNA for the CDR3: TGTGCCATCAGTGAGTCGGACAGGGGGGCCTATGGCTACACCTTC. Encoded protein: CAISESDRGAYGYTF.